This T cell receptor (beta chain) was sequenced in a study of blood T cell repertoires in COVID-19. Trimming took 5 bases from V and 0 from J, leaving 15 bases between them. This CDR3 region has 16 residues. Germline CDR1 SEHNR, CDR2 FQNEAQ (reference sequence). Sequencing used immunoSEQ multiplex PCR; TCRdb keeps in-frame clones, though not all of them. The table lists some 140,000 clones, more than 65% of them singletons. J is TRBJ2-3 and V is TRBV7-9, with D maybe TRBD1 (5 bases). The specimen was peripheral blood. This TCR was recovered from a man older than 75 with acute or convalescent COVID-19. This CDR3 reads CASSPDSPSSTDTQYF. The DNA of the CDR3 is TGTGCCAGCAGCCCCGACAGTCCCTCTAGCACAGATACGCAGTATTTT.